This entry describes one TCR beta chain. The antigen it binds to is not known. Within one base of it there is no much larger clone, and no base qualities were kept. The V and J ends are trimmed by 5 bases and 0 bases, leaving 2 bases between them. CDR1 is given as LGHNT and CDR2 as FRNRAP, both from the germline V gene. Measured from the cysteine to the phenylalanine, the CDR3 is 13 residues long. Of all the DNA, just the CDR3 is kept, 39 bases in frame from base 1. The data belong to a study of control samples from healthy donors and cancer patients (TCRdb year 2020). Preparation of the library involved the immunoSEQ multiplex PCR assay. This is the immuneACCESS table as TCRdb keeps it, with only in-frame sequences that have V and J called. A part of the clones is gone; compared with another copy, unresolved V genes explain less than half, and the rest is unexplained. The sample records 95,000 to 150,000 clones, roughly 89% of which are singletons. Of the sample, roughly an eighth is held by the ten largest clones.

The sequence joins TRBV12-5 to TRBJ1-6, with an unclear D gene assignment. This sequence originates from a man aged 25-45 years in good health. The sequencing input was blood. Read as DNA, the sequence is TGTGCTAGTGGTCACTCCTATAATTCACCCCTCCACTTT. Translated, it gives CASGHSYNSPLHF.